A few counts support the clone carrying this T cell receptor beta chain. Trimming shortened V by 5 bases and J by 1 base, and 8 bases separated the two germline ends. The CDR3 loop spans 14 amino acids. Germline V gene sequence: CDR1 SSHAT, CDR2 FNYEAQ (reference sequence). These data originate in a study of blood T cell repertoires in COVID-19. Study overall: Nucleic acid was either cDNA or gDNA, and it came from T cells, B-cell-depleted T cells, or PBMCs.

Original data processing: Estimates of nucleated cell counts were drawn from the amplification of reference gene primers. Sequencing was performed with immunoSEQ multiplex PCR; in TCRdb, only in-frame clones are kept and a portion is missing. V, J and clone size are taken as reported in that table, and D and trimming were inferred from the DNA itself. The sample lists tens of thousands of clones; 65% to 80% were seen once. This TCR was recovered from a man in his 70s with acute or convalescent COVID-19. The sample was peripheral blood. This chain connects TRBV7-7 to TRBJ2-2, with D maybe TRBD1 (5 bases). The CDR3 coding sequence is TGTGCCAGCAGCACTGGACAGAACACCGGGGAGCTGTTTTTT. It yields the protein CASSTGQNTGELFF.